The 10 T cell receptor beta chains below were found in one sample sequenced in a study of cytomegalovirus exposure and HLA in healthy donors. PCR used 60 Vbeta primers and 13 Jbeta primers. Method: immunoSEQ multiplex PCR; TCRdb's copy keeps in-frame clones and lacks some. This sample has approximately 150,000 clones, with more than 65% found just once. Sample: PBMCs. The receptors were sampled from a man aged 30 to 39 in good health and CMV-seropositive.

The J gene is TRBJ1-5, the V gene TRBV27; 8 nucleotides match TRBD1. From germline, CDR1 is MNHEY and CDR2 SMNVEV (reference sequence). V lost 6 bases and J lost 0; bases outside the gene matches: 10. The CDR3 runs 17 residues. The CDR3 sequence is CASSPLPGQVSNQPQHF. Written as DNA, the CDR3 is TGTGCCAGCAGCCCCCTTCCGGGACAGGTTAGCAATCAGCCCCAGCATTTT.

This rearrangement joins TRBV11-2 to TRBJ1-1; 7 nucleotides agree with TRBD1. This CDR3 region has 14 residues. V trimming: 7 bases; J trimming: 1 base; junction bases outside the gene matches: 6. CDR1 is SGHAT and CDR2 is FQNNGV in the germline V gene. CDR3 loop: CASIVGQTNTEAFF. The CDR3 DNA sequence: TGTGCCAGCATAGTGGGACAGACGAACACTGAAGCTTTCTTT.

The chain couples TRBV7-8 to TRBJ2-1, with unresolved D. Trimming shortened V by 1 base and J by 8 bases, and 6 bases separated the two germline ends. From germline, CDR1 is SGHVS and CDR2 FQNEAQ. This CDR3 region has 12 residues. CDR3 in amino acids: CASSLGLDEQFF. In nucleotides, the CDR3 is TGTGCCAGCAGCTTAGGATTAGATGAGCAGTTCTTC. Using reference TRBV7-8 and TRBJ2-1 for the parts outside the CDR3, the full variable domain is GAGVSQSPRYKVAKRGQDVALRCDPISGHVSLFWYQQALGQGPEFLTYFQNEAQLDKSGLPSDRFFAERPEGSVSTLKIQRTQQEDSAVYLCASSLGLDEQFFGPGTRLTVL.

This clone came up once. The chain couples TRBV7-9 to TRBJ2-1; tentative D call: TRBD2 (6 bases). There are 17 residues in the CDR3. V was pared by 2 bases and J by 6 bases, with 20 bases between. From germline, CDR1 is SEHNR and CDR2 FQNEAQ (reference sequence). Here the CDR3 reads CASSLTFRTGEGNEQFF. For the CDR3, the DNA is TGTGCCAGCAGCTTAACTTTTAGGACGGGAGAGGGCAATGAGCAGTTCTTC. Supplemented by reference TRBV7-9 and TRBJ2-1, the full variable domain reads DTGVSQNPRHKITKRGQNVTFRCDPISEHNRLYWYRQTLGQGPEFLTYFQNEAQLEKSRLLSDRFSAERPKGSFSTLEIQRTEQGDSAMYLCASSLTFRTGEGNEQFFGPGTRLTVL.

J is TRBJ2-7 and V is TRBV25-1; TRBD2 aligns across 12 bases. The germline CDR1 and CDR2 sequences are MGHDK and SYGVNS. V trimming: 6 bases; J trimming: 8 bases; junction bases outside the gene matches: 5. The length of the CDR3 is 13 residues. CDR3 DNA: TGTGCCAGCAGAGGGACTAGCGGGCCCCAGCAGTACTTC. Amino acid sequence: CASRGTSGPQQYF.

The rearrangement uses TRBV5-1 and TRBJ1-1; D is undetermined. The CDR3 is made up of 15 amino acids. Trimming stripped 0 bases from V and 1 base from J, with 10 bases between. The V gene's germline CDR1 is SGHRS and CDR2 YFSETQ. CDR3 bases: TGCGCCAGCAGCTTGGTAATGGCCCCGAACACTGAAGCTTTCTTT. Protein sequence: CASSLVMAPNTEAFF.

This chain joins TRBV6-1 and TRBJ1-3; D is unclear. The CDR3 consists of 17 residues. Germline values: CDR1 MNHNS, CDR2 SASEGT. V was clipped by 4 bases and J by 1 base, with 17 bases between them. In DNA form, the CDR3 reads TGTGCCAGCAGTGTCGCTCTCGATATAGTTTCTGGAAACACCATATATTTT. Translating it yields CASSVALDIVSGNTIYF.

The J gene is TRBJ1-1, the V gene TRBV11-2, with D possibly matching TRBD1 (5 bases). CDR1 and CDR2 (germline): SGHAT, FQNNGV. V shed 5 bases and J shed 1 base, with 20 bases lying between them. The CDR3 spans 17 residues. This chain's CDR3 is CASSPDSIWGENTEAFF. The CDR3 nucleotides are TGTGCCAGCAGCCCCGACAGTATCTGGGGGGAGAACACTGAAGCTTTCTTT.

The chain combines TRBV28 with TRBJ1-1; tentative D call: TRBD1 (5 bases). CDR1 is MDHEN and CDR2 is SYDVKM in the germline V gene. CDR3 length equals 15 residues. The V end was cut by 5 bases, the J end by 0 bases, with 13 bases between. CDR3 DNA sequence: TGTGCCAGCAGTGTCACGACAGACATGAACACTGAAGCTTTCTTT. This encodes CASSVTTDMNTEAFF.

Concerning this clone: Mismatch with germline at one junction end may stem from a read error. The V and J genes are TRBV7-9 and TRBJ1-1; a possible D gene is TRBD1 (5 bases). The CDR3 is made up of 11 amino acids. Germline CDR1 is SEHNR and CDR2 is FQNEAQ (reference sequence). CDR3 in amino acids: CSSSLVGDAFF. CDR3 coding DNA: TGTTCCAGCAGCTTAGTAGGGGATGCTTTCTTT.